This T cell receptor (beta chain) is from a study of T cell repertoires in cytomegalovirus infection. The CDR3 has 16 residues. V lost 5 bases to trimming and J lost 1 base, with 16 bases between them. Germline assignment: CDR1 SSHAT and CDR2 FNYEAQ (reference sequence). General study findings and limits: Pooled public TCR beta family frequency picked out CMV carriers with the relevant HLA. HLA-C-restricted, CMV-specific TCR beta clonotypes were dominant ex vivo.

This clonotype was recorded at least ten times. Its antigen is not identified. TCRdb re-called the reads with MiXCR, one entry per CDR3 protein. The sample records hundreds of thousands of distinct CDR3 sequences, around 11% being singletons. The receptor was derived from a human donor in good health (CMV status not recorded). Some clones in this sample may be carry-over from other donors' samples. Sequencing used PBMCs. The V gene is TRBV7-7, the J gene TRBJ2-3; possibly TRBD1 or TRBD2 for D (5 bases each). This CDR3 is CASSPLGGGGTDTQYF. The DNA for the CDR3 is TGTGCCAGCAGCCCCCTTGGGGGTGGGGGCACAGATACGCAGTATTTT.